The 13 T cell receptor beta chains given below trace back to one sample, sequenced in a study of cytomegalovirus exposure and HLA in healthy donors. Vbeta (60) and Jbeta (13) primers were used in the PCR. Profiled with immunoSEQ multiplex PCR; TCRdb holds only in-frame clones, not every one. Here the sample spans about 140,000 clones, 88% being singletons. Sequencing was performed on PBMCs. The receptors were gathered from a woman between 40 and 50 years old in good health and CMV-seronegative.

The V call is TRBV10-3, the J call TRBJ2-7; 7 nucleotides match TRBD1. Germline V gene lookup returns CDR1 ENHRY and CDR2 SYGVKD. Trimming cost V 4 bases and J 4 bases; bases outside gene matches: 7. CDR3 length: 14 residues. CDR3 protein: CAISAETGLYEQYF. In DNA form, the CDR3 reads TGTGCCATCAGTGCCGAGACAGGGCTGTACGAGCAGTACTTC.

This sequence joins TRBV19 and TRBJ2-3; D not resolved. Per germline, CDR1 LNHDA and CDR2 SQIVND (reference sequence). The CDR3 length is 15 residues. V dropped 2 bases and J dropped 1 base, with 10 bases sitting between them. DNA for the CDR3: TGTGCCAGTAGTATACGAACCCGCGGCACAGATACGCAGTATTTT. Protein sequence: CASSIRTRGTDTQYF.

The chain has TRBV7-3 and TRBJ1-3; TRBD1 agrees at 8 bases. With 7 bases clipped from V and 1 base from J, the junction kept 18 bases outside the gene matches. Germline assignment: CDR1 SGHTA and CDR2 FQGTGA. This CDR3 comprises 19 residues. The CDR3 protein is CASTPRGCDRGSSGNTIYF. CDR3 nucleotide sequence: TGTGCCAGCACCCCACGGGGGTGCGACAGGGGCTCGTCTGGAAACACCATATATTTT.

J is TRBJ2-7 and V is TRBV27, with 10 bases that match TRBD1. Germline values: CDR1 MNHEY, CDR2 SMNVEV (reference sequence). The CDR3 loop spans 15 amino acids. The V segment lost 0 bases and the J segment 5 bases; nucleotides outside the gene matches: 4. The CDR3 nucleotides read TGTGCCAGCAGTTTATCGGGGACAGGGGTGAACGAGCAGTACTTC. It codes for CASSLSGTGVNEQYF.

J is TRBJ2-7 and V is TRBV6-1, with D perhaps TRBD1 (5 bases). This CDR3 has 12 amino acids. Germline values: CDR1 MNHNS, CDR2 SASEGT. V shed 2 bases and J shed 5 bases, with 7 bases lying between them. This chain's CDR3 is CASSEQGNEQYF. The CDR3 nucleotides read TGTGCCAGCAGTGAACAGGGAAACGAGCAGTACTTC.

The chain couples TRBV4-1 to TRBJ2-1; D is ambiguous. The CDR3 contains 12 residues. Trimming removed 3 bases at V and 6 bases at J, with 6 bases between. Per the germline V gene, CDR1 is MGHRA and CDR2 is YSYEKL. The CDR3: CASSHPLNEQFF. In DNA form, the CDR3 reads TGCGCCAGCAGCCACCCCCTCAATGAGCAGTTCTTC.

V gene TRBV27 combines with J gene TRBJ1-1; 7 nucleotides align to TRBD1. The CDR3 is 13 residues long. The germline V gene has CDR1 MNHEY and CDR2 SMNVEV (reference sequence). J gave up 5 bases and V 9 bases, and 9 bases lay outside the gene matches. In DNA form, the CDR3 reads TGTGCCAGTCATAAGAAGGGGGCGACTGAAGCTTTCTTT. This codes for CASHKKGATEAFF.

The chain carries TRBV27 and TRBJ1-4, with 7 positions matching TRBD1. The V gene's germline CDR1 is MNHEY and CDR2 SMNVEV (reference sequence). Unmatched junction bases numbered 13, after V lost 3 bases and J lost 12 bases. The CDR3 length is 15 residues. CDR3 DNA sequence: TGTGCCAGCAGTTTGCAAATGACCAGGGGGACCCAACTGTTTTTT. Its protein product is CASSLQMTRGTQLFF. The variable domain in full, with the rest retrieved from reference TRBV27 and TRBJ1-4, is EAQVTQNPRYLITVTGKKLTVTCSQNMNHEYMSWYRQDPGLGLRQIYYSMNVEVTDKGDVPEGYKVSRKEKRNFPLILESPSPNQTSLYFCASSLQMTRGTQLFFGSGTQLSVL.

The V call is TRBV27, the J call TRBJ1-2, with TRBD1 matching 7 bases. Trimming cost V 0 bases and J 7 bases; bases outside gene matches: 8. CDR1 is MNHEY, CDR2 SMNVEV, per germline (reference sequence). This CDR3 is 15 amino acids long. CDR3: CASSLSDRDSIGYTF. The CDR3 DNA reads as TGTGCCAGCAGTTTATCAGACAGGGACTCTATTGGCTACACCTTC.

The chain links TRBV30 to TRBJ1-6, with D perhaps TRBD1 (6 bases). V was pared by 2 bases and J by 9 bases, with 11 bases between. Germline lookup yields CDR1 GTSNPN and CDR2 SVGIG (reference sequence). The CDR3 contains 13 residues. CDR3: CAWSIRDISPLHF. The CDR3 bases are TGTGCCTGGAGTATCCGGGACATTTCACCCCTCCACTTT. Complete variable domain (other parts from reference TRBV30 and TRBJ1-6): SQTIHQWPATLVQPVGSPLSLECTVEGTSNPNLYWYRQAAGRGLQLLFYSVGIGQISSEVPQNLSASRPQDRQFILSSKKLLLSDSGFYLCAWSIRDISPLHFGNGTRLTVT.

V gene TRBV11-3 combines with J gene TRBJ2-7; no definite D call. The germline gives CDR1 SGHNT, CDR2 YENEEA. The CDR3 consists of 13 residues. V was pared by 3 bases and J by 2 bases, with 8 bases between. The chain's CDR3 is CASSLGYTYEQYF. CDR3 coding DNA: TGTGCCAGCAGCTTGGGCTACACCTACGAGCAGTACTTC.

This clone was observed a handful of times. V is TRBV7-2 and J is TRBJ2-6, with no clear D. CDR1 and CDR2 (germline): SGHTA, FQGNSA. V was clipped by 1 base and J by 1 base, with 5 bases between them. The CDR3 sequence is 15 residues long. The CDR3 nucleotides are TGTGCCAGCAGCTTAGACAGTTCTGGGGCCAACGTCCTGACTTTC. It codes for CASSLDSSGANVLTF.

CDR3 sequence: CASRLAPGDSSYEQYF. CDR3 in DNA: TGTGCAAGTCGCTTAGCGCCGGGGGACAGCTCCTACGAGCAGTACTTC. This chain connects TRBV12-2 to TRBJ2-7; the D call in the table, TRBD1, was not verified against the DNA. TRBV12-2 is recorded as a pseudogene. This CDR3 region has 16 residues.